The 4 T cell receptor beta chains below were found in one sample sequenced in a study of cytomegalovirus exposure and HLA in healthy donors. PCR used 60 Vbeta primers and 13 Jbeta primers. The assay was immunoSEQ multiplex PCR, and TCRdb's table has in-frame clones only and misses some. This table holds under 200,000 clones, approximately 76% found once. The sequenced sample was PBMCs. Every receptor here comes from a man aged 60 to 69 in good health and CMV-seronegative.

CDR3 in amino acids: CASSLVGAGYEQYF. The CDR3 nucleotides are TGTGCCAGCAGTTTAGTTGGGGCCGGATACGAGCAGTACTTC. The V and J genes are TRBV28 and TRBJ2-7; possibly TRBD1 for D (5 bases). Deletions cut 2 bases from V and 4 bases from J, with 12 bases between. The CDR3 consists of 14 residues. CDR1 and CDR2 (germline): MDHEN, SYDVKM.

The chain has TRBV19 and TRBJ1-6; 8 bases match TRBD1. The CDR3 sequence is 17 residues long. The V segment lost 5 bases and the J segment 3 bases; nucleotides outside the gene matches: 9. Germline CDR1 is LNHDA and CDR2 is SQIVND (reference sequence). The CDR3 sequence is CASSPSLGTGYNSPLHF. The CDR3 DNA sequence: TGTGCCAGTAGTCCCTCCCTTGGGACAGGCTATAATTCACCCCTCCACTTT. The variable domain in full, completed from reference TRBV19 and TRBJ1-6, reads DGGITQSPKYLFRKEGQNVTLSCEQNLNHDAMYWYRQDPGQGLRLIYYSQIVNDFQKGDIAEGYSVSREKKESFPLTVTSAQKNPTAFYLCASSPSLGTGYNSPLHFGNGTRLTVT.

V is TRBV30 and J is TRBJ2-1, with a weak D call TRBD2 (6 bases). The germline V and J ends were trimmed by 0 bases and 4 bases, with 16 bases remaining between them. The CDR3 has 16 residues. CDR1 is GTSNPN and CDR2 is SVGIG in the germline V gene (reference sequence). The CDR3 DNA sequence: TGTGCCTGGAGTGTAGGCGGAGGGCGGTGGTACAATGAGCAGTTCTTC. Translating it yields CAWSVGGGRWYNEQFF.

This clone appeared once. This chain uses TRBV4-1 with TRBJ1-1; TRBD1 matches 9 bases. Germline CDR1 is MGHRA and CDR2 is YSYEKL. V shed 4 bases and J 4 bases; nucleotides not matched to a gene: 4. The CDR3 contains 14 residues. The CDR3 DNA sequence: TGCGCCAGCAGCCTCCCGACAGGGGGCACTGAAGCTTTCTTT. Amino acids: CASSLPTGGTEAFF.